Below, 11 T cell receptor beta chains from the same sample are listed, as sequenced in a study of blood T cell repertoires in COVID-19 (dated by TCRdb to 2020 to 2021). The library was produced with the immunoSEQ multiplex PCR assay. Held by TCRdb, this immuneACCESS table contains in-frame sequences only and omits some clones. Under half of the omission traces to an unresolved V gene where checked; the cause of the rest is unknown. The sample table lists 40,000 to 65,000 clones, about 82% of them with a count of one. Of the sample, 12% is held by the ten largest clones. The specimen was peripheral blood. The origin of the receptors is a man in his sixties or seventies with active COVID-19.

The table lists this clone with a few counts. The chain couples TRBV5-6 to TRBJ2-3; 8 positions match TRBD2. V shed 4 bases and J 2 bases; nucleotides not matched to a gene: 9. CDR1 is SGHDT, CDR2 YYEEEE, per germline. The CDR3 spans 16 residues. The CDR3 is CASSGRTSRHTDTQYF. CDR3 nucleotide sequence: TGTGCCAGCAGCGGAAGGACTAGCAGACACACAGATACGCAGTATTTT.

CDR3 sequence: CASSQAGTRYGYTF. In DNA, the CDR3 is TGCGCCAGCAGCCAGGCAGGGACACGCTATGGCTACACCTTC. The chain combines TRBV4-3 with TRBJ1-2, with a possible D match to TRBD1 (6 bases). The ends were cut back, 3 bases at V and 4 bases at J, with 12 bases in the middle. The CDR3 sequence is 14 residues long. Germline V gene lookup returns CDR1 LGHNA and CDR2 YSLEER.

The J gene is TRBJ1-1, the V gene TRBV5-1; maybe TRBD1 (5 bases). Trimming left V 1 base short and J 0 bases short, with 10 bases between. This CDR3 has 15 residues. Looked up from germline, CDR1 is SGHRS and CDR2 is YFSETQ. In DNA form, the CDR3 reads TGCGCCAGCAGCTTGCGGCAGGGAATGAACACTGAAGCTTTCTTT. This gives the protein CASSLRQGMNTEAFF. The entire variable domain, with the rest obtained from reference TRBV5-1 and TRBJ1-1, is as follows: KAGVTQTPRYLIKTRGQQVTLSCSPISGHRSVSWYQQTPGQGLQFLFEYFSETQRNKGNFPGRFSGRQFSNSRSEMNVSTLELGDSALYLCASSLRQGMNTEAFFGQGTRLTVV.

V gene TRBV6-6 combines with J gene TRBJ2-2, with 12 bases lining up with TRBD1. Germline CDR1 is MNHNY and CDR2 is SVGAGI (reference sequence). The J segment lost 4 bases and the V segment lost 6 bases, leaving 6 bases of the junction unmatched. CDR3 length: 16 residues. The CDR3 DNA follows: TGTGCCAGCAGGGACCGGGACAGGGGGCCCACCGGGGAGCTGTTTTTT. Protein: CASRDRDRGPTGELFF.

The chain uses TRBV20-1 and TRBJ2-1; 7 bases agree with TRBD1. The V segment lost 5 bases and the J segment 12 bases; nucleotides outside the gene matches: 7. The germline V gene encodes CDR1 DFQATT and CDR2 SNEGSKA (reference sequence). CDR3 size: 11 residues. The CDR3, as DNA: TGCAGTGCTCACAGGGGCTTTGGGCAGTTCTTC. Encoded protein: CSAHRGFGQFF.

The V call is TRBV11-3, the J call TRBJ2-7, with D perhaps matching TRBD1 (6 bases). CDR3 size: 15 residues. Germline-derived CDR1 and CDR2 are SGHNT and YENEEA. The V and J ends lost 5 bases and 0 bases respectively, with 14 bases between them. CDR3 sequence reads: CASSPYTGPSYEQYF. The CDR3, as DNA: TGTGCCAGCAGCCCCTATACAGGGCCCTCCTACGAGCAGTACTTC.

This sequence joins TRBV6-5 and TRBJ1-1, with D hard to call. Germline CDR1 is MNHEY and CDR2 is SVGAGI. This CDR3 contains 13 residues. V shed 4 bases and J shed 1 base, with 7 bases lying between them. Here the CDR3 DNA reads TGTGCCAGCAGTTTTCAGGCGAACACTGAAGCTTTCTTT. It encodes CASSFQANTEAFF.

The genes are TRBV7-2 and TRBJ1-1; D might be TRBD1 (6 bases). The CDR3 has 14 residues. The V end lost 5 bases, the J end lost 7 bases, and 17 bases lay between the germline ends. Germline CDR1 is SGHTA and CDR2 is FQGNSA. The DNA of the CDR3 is TGTGCCAGCAGCCAGGAGGTGATAGGGGGTGAAGCTTTCTTT. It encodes CASSQEVIGGEAFF.

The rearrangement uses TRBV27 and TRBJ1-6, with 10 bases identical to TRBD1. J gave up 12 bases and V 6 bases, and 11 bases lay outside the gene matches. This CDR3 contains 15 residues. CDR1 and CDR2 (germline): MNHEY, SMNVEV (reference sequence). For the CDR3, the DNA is TGTGCCAGCAGCAACGCCGGGACAGGGGTGGTACCCCTCCACTTT. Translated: CASSNAGTGVVPLHF.

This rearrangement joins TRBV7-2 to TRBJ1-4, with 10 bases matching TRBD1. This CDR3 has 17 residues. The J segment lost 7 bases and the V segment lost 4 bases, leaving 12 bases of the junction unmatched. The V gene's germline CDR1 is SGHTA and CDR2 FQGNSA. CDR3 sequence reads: CASSSRDRGRYFEKLFF. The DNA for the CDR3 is TGTGCCAGCAGCTCACGTGACAGGGGGCGATATTTTGAAAAACTGTTTTTT.

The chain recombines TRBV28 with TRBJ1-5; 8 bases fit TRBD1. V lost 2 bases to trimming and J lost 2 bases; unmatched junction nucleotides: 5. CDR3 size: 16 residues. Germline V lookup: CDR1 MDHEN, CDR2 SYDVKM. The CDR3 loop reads CASSLPQGGGNQPQHF. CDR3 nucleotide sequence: TGTGCCAGCAGTTTACCACAGGGGGGGGGCAATCAGCCCCAGCATTTT.